The 27 T cell receptor beta chains given below trace back to one sample, sequenced in a study of blood T cell repertoires in COVID-19. Clones were sequenced by immunoSEQ multiplex PCR, and TCRdb holds only the in-frame ones, with some missing. In the table there are nearly 50,000 clones, under 90% of which are singletons. The sample was peripheral blood. The receptors shown here come from a woman over 75 with COVID-19, enrolled during active disease.

The CDR3 DNA sequence: TGTGCCAGCAGCCGAGCGACAGGGGGTTTAGATGAGCAGTTCTTC. It codes for CASSRATGGLDEQFF. This chain uses TRBV11-2 with TRBJ2-1; 9 bases fit TRBD1. J gave up 8 bases and V 5 bases, and 10 bases lay outside the gene matches. Germline CDR1 and CDR2: SGHAT and FQNNGV. This CDR3 contains 15 residues.

In this sample, this clone turned up a few times. The J gene is TRBJ2-6, the V gene TRBV3-1 (or the pseudogene TRBV3-2); possibly TRBD2 for D (6 bases). The germline V gene has CDR1 LGHDT and CDR2 YNNKEL (reference sequence). This CDR3 is built from 15 residues. V was clipped by 1 base and J by 2 bases, with 6 bases between them. The CDR3 DNA sequence: TGTGCCAGCAGCCAAGGGAGGGCTGGGGCCAACGTCCTGACTTTC. Amino acid sequence: CASSQGRAGANVLTF.

V is TRBV6-5 and J is TRBJ2-1; tentatively, D is TRBD2 (6 bases). The V and J ends lost 7 bases and 6 bases respectively, with 19 bases between them. Germline V gene data show CDR1 as MNHEY and CDR2 as SVGAGI. The CDR3 runs to 15 residues. The CDR3 reads CASTGRLVSLNEQFF. In nucleotides, the CDR3 is TGTGCCAGCACAGGCAGACTAGTATCCCTCAATGAGCAGTTCTTC.

The V call is TRBV2, the J call TRBJ2-3, with TRBD2 matching 11 bases. CDR3 size: 14 residues. From germline, CDR1 is SNHLY and CDR2 FYNNEI. V shed 5 bases and J 5 bases; nucleotides not matched to a gene: 3. The CDR3: CASSWGTSGDTQYF. The CDR3 coding sequence is TGTGCCAGCAGTTGGGGGACTAGCGGAGATACGCAGTATTTT.

This chain connects TRBV7-3 to TRBJ1-2; 8 bases are a match to TRBD1. Germline CDR1 is SGHTA and CDR2 is FQGTGA. This CDR3 region has 17 residues. J gave up 9 bases and V 1 base, and 16 bases lay outside the gene matches. The CDR3 region has the DNA TGTGCCAGCAGCTTAAGGCCGACAGGGGAAATATCTATGAGCTACACCTTC. Its translation is CASSLRPTGEISMSYTF.

The V gene is TRBV3-1 (or the pseudogene TRBV3-2), the J gene TRBJ2-2; 7 nucleotides agree with TRBD2. Per the germline V gene, CDR1 is LGHDT and CDR2 is YNNKEL (reference sequence). The junction had 4 bases not matched to a gene; V was cut back by 2 bases and J by 4 bases. This CDR3 is built from 15 residues. The CDR3: CASSQFSGLTGELFF. CDR3 nucleotides: TGTGCCAGCAGCCAATTTAGCGGGCTCACCGGGGAGCTGTTTTTT.

The V and J genes are TRBV7-2 and TRBJ1-6; possible D gene TRBD1, 6 bases. The ends were cut back, 5 bases at V and 11 bases at J, with 19 bases in the middle. Germline V gene data show CDR1 as SGHTA and CDR2 as FQGNSA. The CDR3 length is 15 residues. CDR3 sequence: CASSARTGYKAPLHF. CDR3 bases: TGTGCCAGCAGCGCCCGCACAGGGTATAAGGCACCCCTCCACTTT.

The V and J genes are TRBV5-1 and TRBJ2-5; D gene uncertain. Germline V gene sequence: CDR1 SGHRS, CDR2 YFSETQ. The CDR3 spans 13 residues. The V and J ends lost 0 bases and 5 bases respectively, with 8 bases between them. This chain's CDR3 is CASSLALVETQYF. CDR3 bases: TGCGCCAGCAGCTTGGCCCTTGTGGAGACCCAGTACTTC.

The chain carries TRBV10-3 and TRBJ1-1, with D perhaps matching TRBD1 (5 bases). The germline gives CDR1 ENHRY, CDR2 SYGVKD. The CDR3 length is 16 residues. Trimming shortened V by 0 bases and J by 3 bases, and 14 bases separated the two germline ends. CDR3 residues: CAISESIGAGDTEAFF. CDR3 nucleotide sequence: TGTGCCATCAGTGAGTCGATAGGGGCGGGGGACACTGAAGCTTTCTTT.

This clone appeared a single time. The chain joins TRBV30 to TRBJ2-5; tentative D call: TRBD1 (6 bases). Germline V gene lookup returns CDR1 GTSNPN and CDR2 SVGIG (reference sequence). Trimming removed 0 bases from V and 6 bases from J, with 11 bases in between. The CDR3 totals 13 residues. Written as DNA, the CDR3 is TGTGCCTGGAGTGTATTCAGGGGACAGACCCAGTACTTC. Its protein product is CAWSVFRGQTQYF.

CDR3 DNA: TGTGCCAGCAGCGTAGCCCCGCCGGAGGTTAATTCACCCCTCCACTTT. Its translation: CASSVAPPEVNSPLHF. The chain is built from TRBV9 and TRBJ1-6; D uncertain. V lost 0 bases and J lost 6, with 13 bases in between. CDR1 and CDR2 from the germline V gene are SGDLS and YYNGEE. The CDR3 covers 16 residues.

This rearrangement joins TRBV3-1 (or the pseudogene TRBV3-2) to TRBJ1-1, with 9 positions matching TRBD1. The J segment lost 8 bases and the V segment lost 5 bases, leaving 12 bases of the junction unmatched. Germline CDR1 is LGHDT and CDR2 is YNNKEL (reference sequence). The length of the CDR3 is 15 residues. CDR3 in DNA: TGTGCCAGCAGCGCACGTGCCGGGACAGGGAGGGAAGCTTTCTTT. Translating gives CASSARAGTGREAFF.

The CDR3 is CASSTRLGEQYF. CDR3 nucleotides: TGTGCCAGCAGCACGCGGCTAGGCGAGCAGTACTTC. The chain has TRBV5-5 and TRBJ2-7; D remains ambiguous. Germline lookup yields CDR1 SGHKS and CDR2 YYEKEE (reference sequence). The CDR3 contains 12 residues. The V end lost 4 bases, the J end lost 6 bases, and 11 bases lay between the germline ends.

The chain joins TRBV30 to TRBJ1-4, with D maybe TRBD1 (5 bases). The CDR3 length is 15 residues. V lost 1 base, J lost 4 bases, and 13 bases lay in between. CDR1 is GTSNPN, CDR2 SVGIG, per germline (reference sequence). CDR3 loop: CAWSAGQGINEKLFF. The DNA of the CDR3 is TGTGCCTGGAGTGCCGGTCAGGGAATTAATGAAAAACTGTTTTTT.

This sequence joins TRBV2 and TRBJ1-5; TRBD1 aligns across 8 bases. This CDR3 is 14 amino acids long. Germline CDR1 SNHLY, CDR2 FYNNEI. V shed 7 bases and J 6 bases; nucleotides not matched to a gene: 8. The chain's CDR3 is CASNRQGLGQPQHF. The CDR3 DNA follows: TGTGCCAGCAACAGACAGGGGTTGGGTCAGCCCCAGCATTTT. Looking up the rest from reference TRBV2 and TRBJ1-5 gives the full variable domain: EPEVTQTPSHQVTQMGQEVILRCVPISNHLYFYWYRQILGQKVEFLVSFYNNEISEKSEIFDDQFSVERPDGSNFTLKIRSTKLEDSAMYFCASNRQGLGQPQHFGDGTRLSIL.

The rearrangement joins TRBV7-9 to TRBJ2-5; the match to TRBD2 covers 13 bases. The J segment lost 7 bases and the V segment lost 3 bases, leaving 5 bases of the junction unmatched. Germline V gives CDR1 SEHNR, CDR2 FQNEAQ (reference sequence). This CDR3 spans 15 amino acids. CDR3 DNA sequence: TGTGCCAGCAGCTTGACTAGCGGGAGGCCGGGGACCCAGTACTTC. Protein sequence: CASSLTSGRPGTQYF.

The chain joins TRBV5-5 to TRBJ1-1; D unclear. Deletions cut 7 bases from V and 1 base from J, with 14 bases between. The CDR3 length is 14 residues. The V gene's germline CDR1 is SGHKS and CDR2 YYEKEE (reference sequence). CDR3 in DNA: TGTGCCAGCCAAACAAGAGGAGGGAACACTGAAGCTTTCTTT. This sequence encodes CASQTRGGNTEAFF.

This clone showed up just a few times. The V call is TRBV15, the J call TRBJ1-1, with D perhaps matching TRBD1 (6 bases). Trimming pared 3 bases from V and 2 bases from J, leaving 19 bases between. Germline V gene data show CDR1 as LNHNV and CDR2 as YYDKDF (reference sequence). CDR3 length equals 17 residues. The CDR3 region has the DNA TGTGCCACCAGCAGGACGGGGGGCGGGGGGTTTAACACTGAAGCTTTCTTT. Translating it yields CATSRTGGGGFNTEAFF. The full variable domain, completed using reference TRBV15 and TRBJ1-1, is DAMVIQNPRYQVTQFGKPVTLSCSQTLNHNVMYWYQQKSSQAPKLLFHYYDKDFNNEADTPDNFQSRRPNTSFCFLDIRSPGLGDTAMYLCATSRTGGGGFNTEAFFGQGTRLTVV.

V is TRBV7-2 and J is TRBJ2-1; D call uncertain. Germline V gene sequence: CDR1 SGHTA, CDR2 FQGNSA. CDR3 length: 13 amino acids. The V end lost 1 base, the J end lost 7 bases, and 8 bases lay between the germline ends. The CDR3 DNA is TGTGCCAGCAGCTTAGGGATGACTAATGAGCAGTTCTTC. Its translation is CASSLGMTNEQFF.

The rearrangement links TRBV6-7 to TRBJ2-5, with D possibly being TRBD2 (5 bases). TRBV6-7 qualifies as an ORF whose function is uncertain. V was trimmed by 7 bases and J by 7 bases, leaving 16 bases between them. There are 13 residues in the CDR3. The CDR3 protein is CASTPEGKGTQYF. In DNA form, the CDR3 reads TGTGCCAGCACCCCAGAGGGCAAGGGGACCCAGTACTTC.

The table lists this clone with a few counts. The V call is TRBV25-1, the J call TRBJ2-7, with a weak D call TRBD2 (5 bases). Germline V gene data show CDR1 as MGHDK and CDR2 as SYGVNS. The CDR3 consists of 13 residues. The germline V and J ends were trimmed by 10 bases and 0 bases, with 13 bases remaining between them. The CDR3 protein is CAIGVPSSYEQYF. The CDR3, as DNA: TGTGCCATCGGGGTACCAAGCTCCTACGAGCAGTACTTC.

The J gene is TRBJ2-7, the V gene TRBV9; TRBD1 is a possible D gene (6 bases). V lost 4 bases to trimming and J lost 1 base, with 12 bases between them. The CDR3 is 14 residues long. The germline V gene encodes CDR1 SGDLS and CDR2 YYNGEE. The CDR3 DNA sequence: TGTGCCAGCAGCCCATGGGGACAATCCTACGAGCAGTACTTC. The encoded protein is CASSPWGQSYEQYF.

The chain employs TRBV10-2 and TRBJ1-1; TRBD1 aligns across 8 bases. V was clipped by 2 bases and J by 0 bases; unmatched bases: 5. Per the germline V gene, CDR1 is WSHSY and CDR2 is SAAADI. The length of the CDR3 is 16 residues. The CDR3 nucleotides are TGCGCCAGCAGTGAGCTGGGACAGGTGTTGAACACTGAAGCTTTCTTT. Residues: CASSELGQVLNTEAFF.

The rearrangement links TRBV5-1 to TRBJ2-1; TRBD1 is a possible D gene (5 bases). The germline V gene encodes CDR1 SGHRS and CDR2 YFSETQ. V lost 4 bases, J lost 4 bases, and 21 bases lay in between. This CDR3 region has 17 residues. Written as DNA, the CDR3 is TGCGCCAGCAGCCGGTATGGGGCCGGATTGATATACAATGAGCAGTTCTTC. Its translation: CASSRYGAGLIYNEQFF.

This clone was observed a few times. The J gene is TRBJ1-1, the V gene TRBV7-9; D is unclear. The CDR3 has 12 residues. Germline CDR1 is SEHNR and CDR2 is FQNEAQ (reference sequence). Trimming took 1 base from V and 8 from J, leaving 8 bases between them. The CDR3 spells CASSLVGDEAFF. The CDR3 coding sequence is TGTGCCAGCAGCTTAGTCGGAGACGAAGCTTTCTTT.

The J gene is TRBJ1-2, the V gene TRBV7-9, with 7 bases that match TRBD1. Germline CDR1 SEHNR, CDR2 FQNEAQ (reference sequence). This CDR3 is built from 13 residues. The trim removed 5 bases at V and 4 bases at J, leaving 4 bases unmatched. CDR3 nucleotides: TGTGCCAGCAGCCCGACAGGGACCTATGGCTACACCTTC. Encoded protein: CASSPTGTYGYTF.

This chain joins TRBV29-1 and TRBJ1-2, with 9 nucleotides matching TRBD1. Unmatched junction bases numbered 13, after V lost 3 bases and J lost 14 bases. There are 13 residues in the CDR3. Germline lookup yields CDR1 SQVTM and CDR2 ANQGSEA. CDR3 sequence: CSVDGTGFTSGTF. For the CDR3, the DNA is TGCAGCGTTGATGGGACAGGGTTTACTAGCGGGACCTTC.